The 10 T cell receptor beta chains in this list originate from one sample, sequenced in a study of spatial heterogeneity in lung cancer. TCRdb processed the 5' RACE reads anew with MiXCR; each CDR3 protein has one entry. The sample has around 120,000 distinct CDR3 sequences, over 9% seen once. Time point meaning: blood at routine non-recurrence follow-up after resection. Extraction of whole RNA from tumor, nontumor lung or frozen PBMC preceded unsorted sequencing. Sample: PBMCs, taken at follow-up. All receptors come from a male donor with early-stage non-small cell lung cancer.

This clonotype was observed a handful of times. V is TRBV18 and J is TRBJ2-1; 8 nucleotides match TRBD1. The CDR3 length is 15 residues. Germline loops: CDR1 KGHSH, CDR2 LQKENI. V shed 0 bases, J shed 7 bases, and the junction held 5 bases outside the gene matches. The CDR3 DNA reads TGTGCCAGCTCACCACCGCTTACAGGGGGGAATGAGCAGTTCTTC. It yields the protein CASSPPLTGGNEQFF.

This clonotype showed up just a few times. The chain couples TRBV2 to TRBJ1-5; the D is unclear. Trimming removed 1 base at V and 6 bases at J, with 4 bases between. The germline gives CDR1 SNHLY, CDR2 FYNNEI. CDR3 size: 12 residues. The CDR3 DNA reads as TGTGCCAGCAGTGAAGGGGGTCAGCCCCAGCATTTT. It specifies CASSEGGQPQHF.

This chain joins TRBV20-1 and TRBJ2-7; no clear D. Per germline, CDR1 DFQATT and CDR2 SNEGSKA (reference sequence). The ends were cut back, 0 bases at V and 3 bases at J, with 9 bases in the middle. This CDR3 has 13 residues. DNA of the CDR3: TGCAGTGCTAGAGATTTGGCTTACTACGAGCAGTACTTC. It encodes CSARDLAYYEQYF.

The chain uses TRBV5-5 and TRBJ1-4; perhaps TRBD1 as D (5 bases). From germline, CDR1 is SGHKS and CDR2 YYEKEE (reference sequence). This CDR3 comprises 12 residues. The V and J ends lost 4 bases and 8 bases respectively, with 9 bases between them. The CDR3 DNA is TGTGCCAGCAGCAAACGACAGGAAAAACTGTTTTTT. As protein: CASSKRQEKLFF.

This chain joins TRBV7-2 and TRBJ2-5; 8 positions agree with TRBD1. CDR1 is SGHTA, CDR2 FQGNSA, per germline. This CDR3 is built from 15 residues. V lost 5 bases and J lost 5; bases outside the gene matches: 10. As DNA, the CDR3 is TGTGCCAGCAGCCCTCGCAGGGGGCTCGGGGAGACCCAGTACTTC. Its protein is CASSPRRGLGETQYF.

This clonotype occurred a few times. The chain carries TRBV25-1 and TRBJ1-3; D call uncertain. Trimming shortened V by 1 base and J by 4 bases, and 14 bases separated the two germline ends. This CDR3 spans 16 amino acids. Germline-derived CDR1 and CDR2 are MGHDK and SYGVNS. The CDR3 bases are TGTGCCAGCAGTGAATCGGCGGAAAACAAGGGAAACACCATATATTTT. It specifies CASSESAENKGNTIYF.

There are a few counts of this clonotype. The rearrangement uses TRBV4-1 and TRBJ2-2, with a tentative D call TRBD1 (5 bases). This CDR3 is built from 17 residues. With 3 bases removed from V and 6 bases from J, the gap between germline ends came to 20 bases. CDR1 MGHRA and CDR2 YSYEKL come from the germline V gene. In nucleotides, the CDR3 is TGCGCCAGCAGCCATGGGCTGGCAGGGCCACCCGCCGGGGAGCTGTTTTTT. It yields the protein CASSHGLAGPPAGELFF.

This clonotype has a handful of counts. CDR3 amino acids: CASSQDLGNSNQPQHF. CDR3 nucleotides: TGCGCCAGCAGCCAAGATCTGGGAAATAGCAATCAGCCCCAGCATTTT. The chain recombines TRBV4-3 with TRBJ1-5, with no clear D. The CDR3 has 16 amino acids. Trimming removed 0 bases at V and 0 bases at J, with 9 bases between. Germline V gene lookup returns CDR1 LGHNA and CDR2 YSLEER.

This clonotype was counted at least ten times. V is TRBV21-1 and J is TRBJ2-7; the table's D call TRBD2 went unverified against the DNA. TRBV21-1 is flagged as a pseudogene. This CDR3 has 16 amino acids. CDR3 loop: CASSSYLAGGRYEQYF. The CDR3 DNA follows: TGTGCCAGCAGCAGCTACTTAGCGGGGGGCCGCTACGAGCAGTACTTC.

The V call is TRBV4-3, the J call TRBJ2-3; D call uncertain. CDR3 length equals 13 residues. Germline CDR1 is LGHNA and CDR2 is YSLEER. V lost 0 bases and J lost 5, with 6 bases in between. CDR3 loop: CASSQELEDTQYF. CDR3 DNA: TGCGCCAGCAGCCAAGAATTGGAAGATACGCAGTATTTT.